This T cell receptor (beta chain) was recorded in a study of T cell repertoires in cytomegalovirus infection. Broader study findings: There were HLA-C-restricted CMV-specific TCR beta clonotypes dominating the ex vivo response.

As for this clonotype: The target antigen is unknown.

TCRdb itself ran the reads through MiXCR, one entry per CDR3 protein. The data show some 900,000 distinct CDR3 sequences, approximately 32% seen once. Germline V lookup: CDR1 SGDLS, CDR2 YYNGEE. This CDR3 region has 19 residues. With 4 bases clipped from V and 3 bases from J, the junction kept 19 bases outside the gene matches. Material: cultured CD8+ T cells from PBMCs, obtained from culture after CMV antigen stimulation. V is TRBV9 and J is TRBJ2-3, with TRBD2 matching 8 bases. The receptor comes from a human donor in good health (CMV status not recorded). Some clones in this sample may be carry-over from other donors' samples. CDR3 nucleotides: TGTGCCAGCAGCTCCAGAACACCGGGGGGGGACCTAATTACAGATACGCAGTATTTT. Protein product: CASSSRTPGGDLITDTQYF. Combining the CDR3 with reference TRBV9 and TRBJ2-3 gives the whole variable domain DSGVTQTPKHLITATGQRVTLRCSPRSGDLSVYWYQQSLDQGLQFLIQYYNGEERAKGNILERFSAQQFPDLHSELNLSSLELGDSALYFCASSSRTPGGDLITDTQYFGPGTRLTVL.